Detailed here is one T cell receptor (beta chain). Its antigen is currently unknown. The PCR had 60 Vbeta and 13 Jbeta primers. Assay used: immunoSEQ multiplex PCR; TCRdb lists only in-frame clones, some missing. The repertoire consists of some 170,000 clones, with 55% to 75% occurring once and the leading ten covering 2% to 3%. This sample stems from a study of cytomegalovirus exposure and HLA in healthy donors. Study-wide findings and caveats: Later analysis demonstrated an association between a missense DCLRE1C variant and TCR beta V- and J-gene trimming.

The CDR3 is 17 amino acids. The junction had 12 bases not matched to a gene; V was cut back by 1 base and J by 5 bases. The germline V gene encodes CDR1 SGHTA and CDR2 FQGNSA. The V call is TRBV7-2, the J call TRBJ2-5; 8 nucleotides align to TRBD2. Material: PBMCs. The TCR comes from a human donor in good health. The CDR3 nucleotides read TGTGCCAGCAGCTTAGGGTCCCCGGCGGGGGGCTTGGAGACCCAGTACTTC. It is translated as CASSLGSPAGGLETQYF. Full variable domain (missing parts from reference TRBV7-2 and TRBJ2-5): GAGVSQSPSNKVTEKGKDVELRCDPISGHTALYWYRQSLGQGLEFLIYFQGNSAPDKSGLPSDRFSAERTGGSVSTLTIQRTQQEDSAVYLCASSLGSPAGGLETQYFGPGTRLLVL.